This TCR beta chain was observed in a study of CD8+ T cells in alopecia areata. The V segment lost 4 bases and the J segment 1 base; nucleotides outside the gene matches: 7. The CDR3 loop spans 15 amino acids. From germline, CDR1 is SGDLS and CDR2 YYNGEE. Of note for this clone: Its antigen is still unknown.

The sequencing template was cDNA reverse transcribed from extracted RNA. Repertoires were generated with immunoSEQ multiplex PCR, while TCRdb's copy carries only in-frame clones and drops some. The table records 150,000 to 200,000 clones, around 54% of them present only once. The study's findings and limits: Clonality was higher in lesional than normal scalp, especially in alopecia totalis/universalis.

The chain uses TRBV9 and TRBJ2-5; 7 nucleotides line up with TRBD1. Specimen: CD4+ T cells sorted from blood. This receptor was obtained from a human donor in good health. The CDR3 nucleotides are TGTGCCAGCAGCCTATCCACAGGGGTCCAAGAGACCCAGTACTTC. Encoded protein: CASSLSTGVQETQYF.